Presented here are 28 T cell receptor beta chains from one specimen sequenced in a study of OX40 agonist ivuxolimab in advanced cancers. Profiling relied on immunoSEQ multiplex PCR, and the TCRdb table lists in-frame clones only, not all of them. The sample has 40,000 or so clones; around 89% are singletons. The sequenced sample was CD4+ or CD8+ T cells sorted from blood, obtained in a trial of the OX40 agonist ivuxolimab. Receptors originate from an adult with an advanced solid tumor such as melanoma, head and neck, liver or kidney cancer.

The V call is TRBV9, the J call TRBJ1-2, with D possibly being TRBD1 (6 bases). This CDR3 region has 13 residues. Germline lookup yields CDR1 SGDLS and CDR2 YYNGEE. V was clipped by 4 bases and J by 5 bases, with 12 bases between them. The CDR3 here is CASSPQQGYGYTF. The CDR3 DNA reads as TGTGCCAGCAGCCCTCAACAGGGTTATGGCTACACCTTC.

V gene TRBV7-2 combines with J gene TRBJ1-5, with unresolved D. This CDR3 is built from 14 residues. The ends were cut back, 7 bases at V and 4 bases at J, with 14 bases in the middle. From germline, CDR1 is SGHTA and CDR2 FQGNSA. CDR3 amino acids: CASTRGVANQPQHF. The CDR3 coding sequence is TGTGCCAGCACCCGTGGGGTGGCAAATCAGCCCCAGCATTTT.

The chain recombines TRBV12-5 with TRBJ2-2, with TRBD2 identical over 7 bases. Trimming took 8 bases from V and 4 from J; bases not matched to a gene: 4. Germline V gene lookup returns CDR1 LGHNT and CDR2 FRNRAP. The CDR3 runs to 13 residues. The CDR3 coding sequence is TGTGCTAGTCGACGGGGGGTCACCGGGGAGCTGTTTTTT. Its protein product is CASRRGVTGELFF.

V and J are TRBV6-1 and TRBJ2-7, with a possible D match to TRBD2 (5 bases). Germline loops: CDR1 MNHNS, CDR2 SASEGT. V lost 5 bases and J 0 bases, leaving 11 bases between the germline ends. This CDR3 is built from 14 residues. This chain's CDR3 is CASSLEVLSYEQYF. In DNA form, the CDR3 reads TGTGCCAGCAGTTTGGAGGTCCTCTCCTACGAGCAGTACTTC.

The chain employs TRBV2 and TRBJ1-3; D gene unclear. Trimming left V 3 bases short and J 2 bases short, with 8 bases between. CDR1 SNHLY and CDR2 FYNNEI come from the germline V gene. The CDR3 loop spans 14 amino acids. CDR3 in amino acids: CASSDRVAGNTIYF. The CDR3 nucleotides read TGTGCCAGCAGTGACCGGGTTGCTGGAAACACCATATATTTT.

The genes are TRBV6-1 and TRBJ2-7, with 7 bases fitting TRBD1. CDR3 length: 14 amino acids. V gave up 7 bases and J gave up 0 bases; unmatched junction bases: 6. CDR1 is MNHNS, CDR2 SASEGT, per germline. CDR3: CASTRDRLSYEQYF. The CDR3 DNA reads as TGTGCCAGCACCCGGGACAGACTCTCCTACGAGCAGTACTTC.

The chain recombines TRBV9 with TRBJ1-6; a weak D match, TRBD1 (5 bases). The CDR3 has 17 residues. Between the trimmed V and J ends, which lost 4 bases and 0 bases, there was a span of 14 bases. Germline V CDR1 and CDR2: SGDLS, YYNGEE. The CDR3 nucleotides read TGTGCCAGCAGCCATACTCTGGGGGGCTCCTATAATTCACCCCTCCACTTT. It yields the protein CASSHTLGGSYNSPLHF.

This chain links TRBV13 with TRBJ1-4; D remains unclear. With 6 bases removed from V and 8 bases from J, the gap between germline ends came to 16 bases. The V gene's germline CDR1 is PRHDT and CDR2 FYEKMQ (reference sequence). This CDR3 has 14 residues. The CDR3 nucleotides read TGTGCCAGCAGTCGCCCGAATTCGGAAGAAAAACTGTTTTTT. It translates to CASSRPNSEEKLFF.

This rearrangement joins TRBV19 to TRBJ2-1; D is unclear. The CDR3 totals 15 residues. V lost 3 bases and J 0 bases, leaving 9 bases between the germline ends. Germline CDR1 is LNHDA and CDR2 is SQIVND (reference sequence). The CDR3 DNA is TGTGCCAGTAGTATGGAGCTGAGCTCCTACAATGAGCAGTTCTTC. Protein product: CASSMELSSYNEQFF.

The V call is TRBV5-6, the J call TRBJ2-5, with D perhaps TRBD2 (6 bases). V lost 4 bases to trimming and J lost 6 bases, with 19 bases between them. The germline V gene encodes CDR1 SGHDT and CDR2 YYEEEE. The CDR3 is 15 residues long. CDR3 region: CASSVTGTPLKTQYF. Written as DNA, the CDR3 is TGTGCCAGCAGCGTGACCGGGACTCCCCTTAAGACCCAGTACTTC.

This clone was detected a few times. This chain joins TRBV5-4 and TRBJ2-1; D could derive from TRBD1 or TRBD2 (5 bases each). The CDR3 length is 14 residues. Trimming cost V 4 bases and J 10 bases, with 18 bases left between them. The V gene's germline CDR1 is SGHNT and CDR2 YYREEE (reference sequence). The DNA of the CDR3 is TGTGCCAGCAGCCCCGGAGGCAGGGTGTTCGAGCAGTTCTTC. It encodes CASSPGGRVFEQFF.

The genes are TRBV11-2 and TRBJ2-6, with D tentatively TRBD1 (6 bases). The germline V gene encodes CDR1 SGHAT and CDR2 FQNNGV. Trimming cost V 7 bases and J 2 bases, with 12 bases left between them. The CDR3 has 15 residues. The CDR3 DNA reads as TGTGCCAGCACCGACCGACAGGCTGGGGCCAACGTCCTGACTTTC. It translates to CASTDRQAGANVLTF.

This chain connects TRBV7-9 to TRBJ2-3; no clear D. The CDR3 has 12 residues. V was shortened by 1 base and J by 8 bases, with 7 bases between the two germline ends. From germline, CDR1 is SEHNR and CDR2 FQNEAQ (reference sequence). Here the CDR3 reads CASSLEFGTQYF. The CDR3, as DNA: TGTGCCAGCAGCTTAGAGTTCGGTACGCAGTATTTT.

This chain joins TRBV11-2 and TRBJ2-5; D might be TRBD1 or TRBD2, each matching 5 bases. The V and J ends lost 5 bases and 2 bases respectively, with 24 bases between them. Germline V lookup: CDR1 SGHAT, CDR2 FQNNGV. The CDR3 is 18 amino acids. In DNA, the CDR3 is TGTGCCAGCAGCCCGTACGGGACCGCAGGGAGCATGCAAGAGACCCAGTACTTC. Protein: CASSPYGTAGSMQETQYF.

This clone was counted a few times. V and J are TRBV6-5 and TRBJ1-3, with D unresolved. Germline values: CDR1 MNHEY, CDR2 SVGAGI. V was trimmed by 6 bases and J by 0 bases, leaving 6 bases between them. The CDR3 runs to 13 residues. This CDR3 reads CASRQLSGNTIYF. DNA for the CDR3: TGTGCCAGCAGACAACTCTCTGGAAACACCATATATTTT.

The V and J genes are TRBV19 and TRBJ1-2; TRBD1 is a possible D gene (5 bases). CDR3 length: 16 residues. V lost 5 bases and J 4 bases, leaving 20 bases between the germline ends. CDR1 is LNHDA, CDR2 SQIVND, per germline (reference sequence). The CDR3 coding sequence is TGTGCCAGTAGTGTCCGGGACCCCCCCGAGGGCTATGGCTACACCTTC. Translating gives CASSVRDPPEGYGYTF.

V usage is TRBV6-4 and J usage is TRBJ2-7, with 12 bases matching TRBD1. Germline V gene data show CDR1 as MRHNA and CDR2 as SNTAGT. After removal of 3 bases from V and 8 bases from J, the junction contained 8 bases not matched to a gene. The CDR3 spans 15 residues. In DNA, the CDR3 is TGTGCCAGCAGTGAAGTCGGGGACAGGGGGCTCAAGCAGTACTTC. Translating it yields CASSEVGDRGLKQYF.

This chain links TRBV2 with TRBJ2-3; the match to TRBD2 covers 12 bases. Germline CDR1 and CDR2: SNHLY and FYNNEI. With V trimmed by 10 bases and J by 4 bases, 15 bases remained unmatched. This CDR3 has 17 residues. The chain's CDR3 is CAISKGQTSGGSDTQYF. CDR3 in DNA: TGTGCCATCTCGAAAGGCCAAACTAGCGGGGGGTCAGATACGCAGTATTTT. Combining the CDR3 with reference TRBV2 and TRBJ2-3 gives the whole variable domain EPEVTQTPSHQVTQMGQEVILRCVPISNHLYFYWYRQILGQKVEFLVSFYNNEISEKSEIFDDQFSVERPDGSNFTLKIRSTKLEDSAMYFCAISKGQTSGGSDTQYFGPGTRLTVL.

This clone was observed once. The chain is built from TRBV27 and TRBJ1-4, with D maybe TRBD1 (6 bases). CDR1 and CDR2 from the germline V gene are MNHEY and SMNVEV (reference sequence). This CDR3 is built from 15 residues. V lost 2 bases and J lost 7, with 14 bases in between. The CDR3 protein is CASSLRPGASEKLFF. The DNA of the CDR3 is TGTGCCAGCAGTTTACGCCCGGGGGCTAGTGAAAAACTGTTTTTT.

The chain is built from TRBV11-3 and TRBJ2-5, with D perhaps TRBD1 or TRBD2 (5 bases each). The CDR3 is 13 amino acids. In germline, CDR1 is SGHNT, CDR2 YENEEA. V was shortened by 2 bases and J by 7 bases, with 11 bases between the two germline ends. The CDR3 coding sequence is TGTGCCAGCAGCTTAAGCCCAGGGACGACCCAGTACTTC. Amino acid sequence: CASSLSPGTTQYF. Variable domain in full (rest from reference TRBV11-3 and TRBJ2-5): EAGVVQSPRYKIIEKKQPVAFWCNPISGHNTLYWYLQNLGQGPELLIRYENEEAVDDSQLPKDRFSAERLKGVDSTLKIQPAELGDSAVYLCASSLSPGTTQYFGPGTRLLVL.

The rearrangement uses TRBV9 and TRBJ2-3, with 10 bases matching TRBD2. CDR1 is SGDLS and CDR2 is YYNGEE in the germline V gene. This CDR3 has 15 residues. With V trimmed by 4 bases and J by 0 bases, 2 bases remained unmatched. The CDR3 sequence is CASSTTSGSTDTQYF. The DNA for the CDR3 is TGTGCCAGCAGCACGACTAGCGGGAGCACAGATACGCAGTATTTT. The full variable domain, its missing parts supplied by reference TRBV9 and TRBJ2-3, is DSGVTQTPKHLITATGQRVTLRCSPRSGDLSVYWYQQSLDQGLQFLIQYYNGEERAKGNILERFSAQQFPDLHSELNLSSLELGDSALYFCASSTTSGSTDTQYFGPGTRLTVL.

The chain links TRBV11-2 to TRBJ1-1; 7 nucleotides line up with TRBD1. Germline V gene lookup returns CDR1 SGHAT and CDR2 FQNNGV. The CDR3 loop spans 16 amino acids. Trimming cost V 3 bases and J 1 base; bases outside gene matches: 8. The CDR3 spells CASSFGGTEQNTEAFF. DNA of the CDR3: TGTGCCAGCAGCTTTGGCGGGACAGAACAGAACACTGAAGCTTTCTTT. Drawing the rest from reference TRBV11-2 and TRBJ1-1, the complete variable domain is EAGVAQSPRYKIIEKRQSVAFWCNPISGHATLYWYQQILGQGPKLLIQFQNNGVVDDSQLPKDRFSAERLKGVDSTLKIQPAKLEDSAVYLCASSFGGTEQNTEAFFGQGTRLTVV.

This chain's CDR3 is CASRLSGTGIAEAFF. The CDR3 DNA is TGTGCCAGCAGATTATCCGGGACAGGGATAGCTGAAGCTTTCTTT. The rearrangement links TRBV6-6 to TRBJ1-1; 9 positions agree with TRBD1. This CDR3 is 15 amino acids long. Germline V gene sequence: CDR1 MNHNY, CDR2 SVGAGI (reference sequence). The V and J ends lost 6 bases and 6 bases, in that order; junction bases with no gene match: 11.

V usage is TRBV5-1 and J usage is TRBJ2-5; the D gene could be TRBD1 or TRBD2 (6 bases each). The V end was cut by 0 bases, the J end by 2 bases, with 8 bases between. Germline V CDR1 and CDR2: SGHRS, YFSETQ. This CDR3 contains 14 residues. CDR3 coding DNA: TGCGCCAGCAGCTTGGGCGGGACACAAGAGACCCAGTACTTC. Translated: CASSLGGTQETQYF.

The chain links TRBV6-5 to TRBJ1-2; 7 bases map to TRBD1. Germline CDR1 MNHEY, CDR2 SVGAGI. The V segment lost 6 bases and the J segment 7 bases; nucleotides outside the gene matches: 8. The CDR3 consists of 13 residues. The CDR3 region is CASSPQGGGGYTF. The CDR3 region has the DNA TGTGCCAGCAGCCCTCAGGGGGGAGGTGGCTACACCTTC.

This rearrangement joins TRBV6-5 to TRBJ1-4; D call uncertain. The CDR3 spans 13 residues. V was trimmed by 4 bases and J by 7 bases, leaving 10 bases between them. The V gene's germline CDR1 is MNHEY and CDR2 SVGAGI. The CDR3 region has the DNA TGTGCCAGCAGTTTCCAGACGGGTGAAAAACTGTTTTTT. Translated: CASSFQTGEKLFF.

V and J are TRBV19 and TRBJ2-2; D unresolved. Trimming took off 1 base at V and 7 bases at J, with 10 bases between the two ends. The CDR3 is 14 residues long. Per germline, CDR1 LNHDA and CDR2 SQIVND (reference sequence). The CDR3 loop is CASSIGGSDGELFF. The CDR3 DNA follows: TGTGCCAGTAGTATAGGGGGTTCGGACGGGGAGCTGTTTTTT. The full variable domain, with the rest looked up from reference TRBV19 and TRBJ2-2, is DGGITQSPKYLFRKEGQNVTLSCEQNLNHDAMYWYRQDPGQGLRLIYYSQIVNDFQKGDIAEGYSVSREKKESFPLTVTSAQKNPTAFYLCASSIGGSDGELFFGEGSRLTVL.

The J gene is TRBJ2-7, the V gene TRBV27; possibly TRBD1 or TRBD2 for D (5 bases each). The CDR3 runs to 18 residues. The germline V and J ends were trimmed by 4 bases and 3 bases, with 25 bases remaining between them. Per the germline V gene, CDR1 is MNHEY and CDR2 is SMNVEV (reference sequence). The CDR3: CASSSNRDHNHPIYEQYF. The CDR3 DNA reads TGTGCCAGCAGTTCAAACCGGGACCACAACCATCCCATCTACGAGCAGTACTTC.